This T cell receptor (beta chain) was found in a study of beta chain features in type 1 diabetes. Study-wide results and limits: PCR, the amplification step, might favor shorter templates, equally in patients and controls. Cells with high TCR expression could be over-represented by cDNA sequencing. Moderate but significant shortening of TCRB CDR3s was recorded in all four CD4+ subsets from Type 1 diabetes patients.

The entirety of the isolated RNA underwent reverse transcription, so expressed TCRB transcripts were sequenced. Assay: immunoSEQ multiplex PCR; the TCRdb copy retains only in-frame clones and omits some. The data contain approximately 360,000 clones, 10% to 15% of them singletons. This clone has more than one count but fewer than ten. The target antigen is unknown. The V end was cut by 8 bases, the J end by 8 bases, with 18 bases between. This CDR3 region has 13 residues. Looked up from germline, CDR1 is SNHLY and CDR2 is FYNNEI. The chain links TRBV2 to TRBJ1-2, with a tentative D call TRBD1 (5 bases). The material sequenced was naive CD4+ T cells from blood. The sequence was collected from a woman under 30 with type 1 diabetes. The CDR3 nucleotides read TGTGCCAGCCGGGACTTTTATCCCGGGGGCTACACCTTC. It encodes CASRDFYPGGYTF.